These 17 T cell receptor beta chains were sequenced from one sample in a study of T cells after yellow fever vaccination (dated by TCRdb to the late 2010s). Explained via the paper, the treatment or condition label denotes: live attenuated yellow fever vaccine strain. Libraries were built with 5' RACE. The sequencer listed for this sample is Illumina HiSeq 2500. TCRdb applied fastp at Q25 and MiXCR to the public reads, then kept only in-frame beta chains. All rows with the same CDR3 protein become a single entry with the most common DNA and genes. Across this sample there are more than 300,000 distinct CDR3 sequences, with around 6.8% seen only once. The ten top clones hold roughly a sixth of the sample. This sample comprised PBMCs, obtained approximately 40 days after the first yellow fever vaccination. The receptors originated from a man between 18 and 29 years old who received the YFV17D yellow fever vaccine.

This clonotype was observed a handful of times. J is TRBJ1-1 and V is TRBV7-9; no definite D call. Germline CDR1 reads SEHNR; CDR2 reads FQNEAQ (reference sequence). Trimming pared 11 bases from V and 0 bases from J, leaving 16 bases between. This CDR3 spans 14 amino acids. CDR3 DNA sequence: TGTGCCGCGGGCCAGGCAGTTATGAACACTGAAGCTTTCTTT. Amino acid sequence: CAAGQAVMNTEAFF.

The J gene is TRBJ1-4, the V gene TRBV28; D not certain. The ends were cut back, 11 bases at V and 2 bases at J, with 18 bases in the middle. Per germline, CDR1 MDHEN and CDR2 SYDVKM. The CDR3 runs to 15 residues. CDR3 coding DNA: TGTGCCCCTCGGGGTGTGGGCAGGACTAATGAAAAACTGTTTTTT. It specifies CAPRGVGRTNEKLFF. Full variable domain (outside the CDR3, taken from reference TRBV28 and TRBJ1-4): DVKVTQSSRYLVKRTGEKVFLECVQDMDHENMFWYRQDPGLGLRLIYFSYDVKMKEKGDIPEGYSVSREKKERFSLILESASTNQTSMYLCAPRGVGRTNEKLFFGSGTQLSVL.

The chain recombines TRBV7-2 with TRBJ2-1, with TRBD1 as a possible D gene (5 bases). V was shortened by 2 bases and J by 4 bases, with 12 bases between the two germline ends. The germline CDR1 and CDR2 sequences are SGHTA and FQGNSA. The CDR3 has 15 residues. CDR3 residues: CASSLSRVQYNEQFF. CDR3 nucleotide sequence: TGTGCCAGCAGCTTAAGCAGGGTACAGTACAATGAGCAGTTCTTC.

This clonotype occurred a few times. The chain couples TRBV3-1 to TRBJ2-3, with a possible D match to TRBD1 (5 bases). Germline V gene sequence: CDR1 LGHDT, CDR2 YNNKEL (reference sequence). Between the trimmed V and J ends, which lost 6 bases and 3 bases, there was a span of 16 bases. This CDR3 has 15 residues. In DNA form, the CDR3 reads TGTGCCAGCAGTCCGACAGTGGGTCATACAGATACGCAGTATTTT. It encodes CASSPTVGHTDTQYF.

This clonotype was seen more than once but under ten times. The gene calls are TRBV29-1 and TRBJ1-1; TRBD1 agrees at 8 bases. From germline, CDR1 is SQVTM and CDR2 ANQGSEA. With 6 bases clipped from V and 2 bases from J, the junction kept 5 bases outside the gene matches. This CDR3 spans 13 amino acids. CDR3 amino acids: CSVHTGGNTEAFF. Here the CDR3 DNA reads TGCAGCGTCCATACAGGGGGTAACACTGAAGCTTTCTTT.

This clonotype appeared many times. The CDR3 is CASSRPGTDQETQYF. The CDR3 DNA reads TGTGCCAGCTCGCGTCCCGGGACCGACCAAGAGACCCAGTACTTC. The chain couples TRBV18 to TRBJ2-5; tentatively, D is TRBD1 or TRBD2 (5 bases each). Germline CDR1 and CDR2: KGHSH and LQKENI. The CDR3 extends over 15 amino acids. Trimming shortened V by 6 bases and J by 0 bases, and 14 bases separated the two germline ends.

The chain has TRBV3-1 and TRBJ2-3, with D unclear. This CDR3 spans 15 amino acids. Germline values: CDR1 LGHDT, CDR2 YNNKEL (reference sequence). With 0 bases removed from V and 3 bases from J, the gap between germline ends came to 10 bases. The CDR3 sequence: CASSQDTSRTDTQYF. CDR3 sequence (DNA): TGTGCCAGCAGCCAAGACACCAGTAGAACAGATACGCAGTATTTT.

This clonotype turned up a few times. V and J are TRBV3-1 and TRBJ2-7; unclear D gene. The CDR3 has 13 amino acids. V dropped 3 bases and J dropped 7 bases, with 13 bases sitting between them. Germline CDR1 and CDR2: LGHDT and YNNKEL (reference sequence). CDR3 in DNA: TGTGCCAGCAGCCAGGTCCTAACGAGTGAGCAGTACGTC. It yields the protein CASSQVLTSEQYV.

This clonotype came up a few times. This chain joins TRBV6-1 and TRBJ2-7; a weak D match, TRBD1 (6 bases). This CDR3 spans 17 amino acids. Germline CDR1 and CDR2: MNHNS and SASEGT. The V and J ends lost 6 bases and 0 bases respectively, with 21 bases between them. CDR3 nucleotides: TGTGCCAGCAGGCCTCCGGGACAAGGACTCAGCTCCTACGAGCAGTACGTC. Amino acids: CASRPPGQGLSSYEQYV.

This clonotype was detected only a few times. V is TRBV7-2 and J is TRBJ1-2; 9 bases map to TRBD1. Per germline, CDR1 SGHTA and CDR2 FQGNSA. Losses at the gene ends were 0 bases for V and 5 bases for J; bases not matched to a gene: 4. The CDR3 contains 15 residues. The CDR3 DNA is TGTGCCAGCAGCTTAGCGGGGGACAGGGCATATGGCTACACCTTC. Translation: CASSLAGDRAYGYTF.

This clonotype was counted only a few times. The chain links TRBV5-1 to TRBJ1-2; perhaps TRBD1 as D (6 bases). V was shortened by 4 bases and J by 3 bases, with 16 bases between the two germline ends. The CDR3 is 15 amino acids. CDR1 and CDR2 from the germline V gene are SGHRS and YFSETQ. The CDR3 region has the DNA TGCGCCAGCAGCCTCACAGGGCAGAGTGACTATGGCTACACCTTC. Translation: CASSLTGQSDYGYTF.

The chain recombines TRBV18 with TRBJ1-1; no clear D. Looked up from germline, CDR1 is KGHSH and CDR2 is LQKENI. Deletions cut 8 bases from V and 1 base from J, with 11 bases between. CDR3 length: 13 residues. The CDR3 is CASQREGNTEAFF. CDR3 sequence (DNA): TGTGCCAGCCAGCGAGAAGGGAACACTGAAGCTTTCTTT.

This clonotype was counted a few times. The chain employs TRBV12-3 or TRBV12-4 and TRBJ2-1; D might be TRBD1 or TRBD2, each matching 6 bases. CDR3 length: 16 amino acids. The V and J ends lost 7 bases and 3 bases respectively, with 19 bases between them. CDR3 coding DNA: TGTGCCAGCATTCCATCCCCCGGGGGCCTCTACAATGAGCAGTTCTTC. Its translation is CASIPSPGGLYNEQFF.

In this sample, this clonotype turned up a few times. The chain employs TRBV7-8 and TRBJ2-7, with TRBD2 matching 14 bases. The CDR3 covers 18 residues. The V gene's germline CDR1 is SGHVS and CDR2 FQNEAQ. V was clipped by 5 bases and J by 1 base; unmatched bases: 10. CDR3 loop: CASSPGLAGGYISYEQYF. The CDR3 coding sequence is TGTGCCAGCAGCCCCGGACTAGCGGGGGGCTATATTTCCTACGAGCAGTACTTC.

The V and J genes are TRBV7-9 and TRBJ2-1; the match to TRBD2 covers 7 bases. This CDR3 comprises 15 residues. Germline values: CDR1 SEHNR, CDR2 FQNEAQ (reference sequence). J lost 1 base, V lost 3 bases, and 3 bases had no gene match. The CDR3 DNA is TGTGCCAGCAGCTTCAGCGGGGATTCCTACAATGAGCAGTTCTTC. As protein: CASSFSGDSYNEQFF.

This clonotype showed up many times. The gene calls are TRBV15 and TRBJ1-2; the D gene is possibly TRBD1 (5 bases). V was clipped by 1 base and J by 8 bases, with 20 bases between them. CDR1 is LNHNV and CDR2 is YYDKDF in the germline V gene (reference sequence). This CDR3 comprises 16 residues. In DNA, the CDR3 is TGTGCCACCAGCAGAGCTGGGACGTCCCCCCTCAGGGGCTACACCTTC. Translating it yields CATSRAGTSPLRGYTF.

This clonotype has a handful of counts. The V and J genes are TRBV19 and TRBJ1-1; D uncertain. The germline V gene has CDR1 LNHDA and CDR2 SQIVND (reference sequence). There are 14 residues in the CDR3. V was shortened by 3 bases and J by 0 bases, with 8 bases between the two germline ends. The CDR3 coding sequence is TGTGCCAGTAGTATCCCCACGTTGAACACTGAAGCTTTCTTT. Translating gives CASSIPTLNTEAFF.